These T cell receptor beta chains were read from a single sample in a study of identical twins. TCRdb recomputed calls from the 5' RACE reads with MiXCR, one row per CDR3 protein. The table lists hundreds of thousands of distinct CDR3 sequences, roughly 6% of them singletons. What was sequenced was naive T cells sorted from blood. These TCRs come from a man aged 18 to 30 in good health. Each CDR3 is given with its conserved first and last residue. The D gene is left open where the match is weak.

V: TRBV6-2/TRBV6-3; J: TRBJ2-7; D: -; CDR3: CASVSGSRTYEQYF
V: TRBV11-2; J: TRBJ2-3; D: -; CDR3: CASGIAVDTQYF
V: TRBV7-9; J: TRBJ2-3; D: TRBD2; CDR3: CASSPRGSGLTDTQYF
V: TRBV24-1; J: TRBJ2-1; D: -; CDR3: CATSAIPGKTSYNEQFF
V: TRBV7-9; J: TRBJ1-1; D: -; CDR3: CASRPGPSTEAFF
V: TRBV27; J: TRBJ2-5; D: -; CDR3: CASSLSSWRNQETQYF
V: TRBV6-5; J: TRBJ2-7; D: TRBD1; CDR3: CASSYSQTGGSEQYF
V: TRBV7-8; J: TRBJ1-5; D: -; CDR3: CASSLAGRADQPQHF
V: TRBV2; J: TRBJ2-7; D: -; CDR3: CASRLLDIPYEQYF
V: TRBV15; J: TRBJ2-1; D: -; CDR3: CATSRDKLRGYEQFF